Each of the 4 T cell receptor beta chains below was sequenced from the same sample in a study of T cells in Graves' hyperthyroidism and ophthalmopathy. There were TCR beta CDR3 regions amplified from RNA transcripts. Using the HTBI primer set, a first-round RT-PCR was run on the TCR CDR3. TCRdb fed the multiplex PCR reads into MiXCR, producing one record per CDR3 protein. Here the sample spans some 600,000 distinct CDR3 sequences, approximately 44% being singletons. Sequences were obtained from peripheral blood or thyroid tissue (not recorded which). The receptors here all came from a woman between 18 and 30 years old with Graves' hyperthyroidism.

The table lists this clonotype with many counts. This chain uses TRBV15 with TRBJ1-4; D remains unclear. The germline V gene has CDR1 LNHNV and CDR2 YYDKDF (reference sequence). V was clipped by 9 bases and J by 3 bases, with 14 bases between them. The CDR3 runs 14 residues. CDR3 in DNA: TGTGCCACGCGACCGGAGCGAGCTAATGAAAAACTGTTTTTT. Protein sequence: CATRPERANEKLFF.

About this clonotype: A much bigger clone sits one base away, suggesting this may be a read error. V usage is TRBV7-3 and J usage is TRBJ1-1; 7 bases line up with TRBD1. The germline V gene has CDR1 SGHTA and CDR2 FQGTGA. This CDR3 spans 13 amino acids. The V gene end was trimmed by 3 bases and the J gene end by 7 bases; junction bases not matched to a gene: 5. CDR3 in DNA: TGTGCCAGCAGCTTCACAGGGGCCAATGAAGCTTTCTTT. This encodes CASSFTGANEAFF.

With regard to this clonotype: Being one base from a much bigger clone, this may be a read error. The chain carries TRBV2 and TRBJ1-5; no definite D call. The germline V and J ends were trimmed by 8 bases and 6 bases, with 14 bases remaining between them. Germline V lookup: CDR1 SNHLY, CDR2 FYNNEI. The CDR3 covers 13 residues. CDR3 amino acids: CASGAEGCQPQHF. In DNA form, the CDR3 reads TGTGCCAGCGGTGCAGAAGGCTGTCAGCCCCAGCATTTT.

V usage is TRBV6-6 and J usage is TRBJ1-5; D gene unclear. Germline loops: CDR1 MNHNY, CDR2 SVGAGI (reference sequence). Trimming took off 7 bases at V and 2 bases at J, with 6 bases between the two ends. The CDR3 runs to 12 residues. In DNA form, the CDR3 reads TGTGCCAGCAACGCAGGCAATCAGCCCCAGCATTTT. Residues: CASNAGNQPQHF.